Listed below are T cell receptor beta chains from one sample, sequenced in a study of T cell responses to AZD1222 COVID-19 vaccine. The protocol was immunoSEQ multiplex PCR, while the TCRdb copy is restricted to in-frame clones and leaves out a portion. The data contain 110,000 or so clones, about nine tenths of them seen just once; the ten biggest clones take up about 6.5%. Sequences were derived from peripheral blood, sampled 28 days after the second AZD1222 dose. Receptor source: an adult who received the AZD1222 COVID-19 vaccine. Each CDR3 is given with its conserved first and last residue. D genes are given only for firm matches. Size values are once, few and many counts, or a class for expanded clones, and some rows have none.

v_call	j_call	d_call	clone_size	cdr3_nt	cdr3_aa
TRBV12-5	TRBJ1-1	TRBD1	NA	TGTGCTAGTGGTTTGGTAACAGGGGGTTTGACTGAAGCTTTCTTT	CASGLVTGGLTEAFF
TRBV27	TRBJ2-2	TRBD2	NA	TGTGCCAGCAGTACCCGGAGAACAAGCGGGGGGGCGAACACCGGGGAGCTGTTTTTT	CASSTRRTSGGANTGELFF
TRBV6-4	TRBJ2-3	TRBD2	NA	TGTGCCAGCAGTGAAGCGGGGGGTAGCACAGATACGCAGTATTTT	CASSEAGGSTDTQYF
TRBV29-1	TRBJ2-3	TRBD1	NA	TGCAGCGTCTCAAGTATCAGGGGGCTCACAGATACGCAGTATTTT	CSVSSIRGLTDTQYF
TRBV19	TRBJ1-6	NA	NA	TGTGCCAGTAGTGTCGAGAATTCACCCCTCCACTTT	CASSVENSPLHF
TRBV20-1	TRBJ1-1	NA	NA	TGCAGTGCTAGTTTTGGCCTTATGAACACTGAAGCTTTCTTT	CSASFGLMNTEAFF
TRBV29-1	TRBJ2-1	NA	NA	TGCAGCGTAGCGAGCCGGGACAACTACAATGAGCAGTTCTTC	CSVASRDNYNEQFF
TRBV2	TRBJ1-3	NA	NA	TGTGCCAGCAGTGGACAACCGGGATCTGGAAACACCATATATTTT	CASSGQPGSGNTIYF
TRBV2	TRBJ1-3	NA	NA	TGTGCCAGCAGCGGACAGATCTTCCCTGGAAACACCATATATTTT	CASSGQIFPGNTIYF
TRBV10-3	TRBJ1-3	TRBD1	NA	TGTGCCATCAGTGAGCTCTGGACAGGGGAAGGAAACACCATATATTTT	CAISELWTGEGNTIYF
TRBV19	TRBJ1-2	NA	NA	TGTGCCAGTAGTGATCGTCAAAAAGTATATGGCTACACCTTC	CASSDRQKVYGYTF
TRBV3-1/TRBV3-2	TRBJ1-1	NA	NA	TGTGCCAGCAGCCAACTTGAGGACACTGAAGCTTTCTTT	CASSQLEDTEAFF
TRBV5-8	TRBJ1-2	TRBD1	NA	TGTGCCAGCACCCCATCGGGCAGGGGGGACTATGGCTACACCTTC	CASTPSGRGDYGYTF
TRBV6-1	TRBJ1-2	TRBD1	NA	TGTGCCAGCAGTGAAGAGGCAGGGGGCAGTGGCTACACCTTC	CASSEEAGGSGYTF
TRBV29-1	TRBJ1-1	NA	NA	TGCAGCGTCCAGGGTTCCTCAGGGACTGAAGCTTTCTTT	CSVQGSSGTEAFF
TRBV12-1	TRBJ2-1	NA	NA	TGTGCCAGCAGCTTTCCGGAAAGGGGCTCCTACAATGAGCAGTTCTTC	CASSFPERGSYNEQFF
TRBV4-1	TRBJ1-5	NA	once	TGCGCCAGCAGCCAAGATGCGGTAAATCAGCCCCAGCATTTT	CASSQDAVNQPQHF
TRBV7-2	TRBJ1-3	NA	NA	TGTGCCAGCAGCTTTCAGAGTACCTCTGGAAACACCATATATTTT	CASSFQSTSGNTIYF
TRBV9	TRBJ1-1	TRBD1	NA	TGTGCCAGCAGCCAGGGACAGGGCTTTAACACTGAAGCTTTCTTT	CASSQGQGFNTEAFF
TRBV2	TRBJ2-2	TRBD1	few	TGTGCCAGCTTGCTCGACAGGGGGTGGAACACCGGGGAGCTGTTTTTT	CASLLDRGWNTGELFF
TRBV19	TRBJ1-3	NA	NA	TGTGCCAGTGGTGGGGCTTCCTCTGGAAACACCATATATTTT	CASGGASSGNTIYF
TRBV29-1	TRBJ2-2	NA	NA	TGCAGCGTCCTGTTTACAGGTTACACCGGGGAGCTGTTTTTT	CSVLFTGYTGELFF